This entry lists 15 T cell receptor beta chains sequenced from one sample in a study of CXCR3-negative and CXCR3-positive naive CD8 T cells. In preparing the TRB cDNA libraries, 5' RACE with UMI labels was used. TCRdb re-called the 5' RACE reads; one entry per CDR3 protein, DNA not given. This sample's table reports 100,000 to 150,000 distinct CDR3 sequences. Sequencing used naive CXCR3- CD8+ T cells from blood. Indicated subset: CD45RO-CCR7+CD27+CD95- naive CD8+ T cells lacking CXCR3 (TNR3-). The receptors were sampled from a human donor in good health. Some clones in this sample may be carry-over from other donors' samples.

CDR3 sequence reads: CASSQDLLAGADTQYF. The genes are TRBV14 and TRBJ2-3; TCRdb's D call of TRBD2 is untestable without DNA. Germline CDR1 SGHDN, CDR2 FVKESK. The CDR3 extends over 16 amino acids.

This chain connects TRBV6-2 or TRBV6-3 to TRBJ2-7; there is no DNA to check the TCRdb D call of TRBD2. Per germline, CDR1 MNHEY and CDR2 SVGEGT. This CDR3 is built from 15 residues. The CDR3 region is CASSDGLAGFYEQYF.

J is TRBJ2-7 and V is TRBV29-1; as DNA is missing, the TRBD1 call by TCRdb cannot be tested. CDR3 length: 13 amino acids. CDR1 SQVTM and CDR2 ANQGSEA come from the germline V gene. CDR3 amino acids: CSVPGLTDYEQYF.

CDR3 sequence: CAISESPGQGTGELFF. This sequence joins TRBV10-3 and TRBJ2-2; TCRdb names TRBD1, which stays unverified in the absence of DNA. Germline CDR1 reads ENHRY; CDR2 reads SYGVKD. The CDR3 is made up of 16 amino acids.

This chain joins TRBV20-1 and TRBJ2-7; TCRdb names TRBD2, which stays unverified in the absence of DNA. Germline lookup yields CDR1 DFQATT and CDR2 SNEGSKA (reference sequence). The CDR3 is 16 amino acids. The chain's CDR3 is CSARDLWVAGVYEQYF.

CDR3 region: CSVEDALAGGRETQYF. The chain joins TRBV29-1 to TRBJ2-5; TCRdb gives TRBD2 as the D gene, but with no DNA this cannot be confirmed. Germline assignment: CDR1 SQVTM and CDR2 ANQGSEA. This CDR3 is built from 16 residues.

The rearrangement uses TRBV2 and TRBJ2-6; TCRdb indicates TRBD1, and absent DNA this call remains unverified. This CDR3 is built from 15 residues. CDR1 and CDR2 from the germline V gene are SNHLY and FYNNEI. This CDR3 is CASSELSSGANVLTF. Combining the CDR3 with reference TRBV2 and TRBJ2-6 gives the whole variable domain EPEVTQTPSHQVTQMGQEVILRCVPISNHLYFYWYRQILGQKVEFLVSFYNNEISEKSEIFDDQFSVERPDGSNFTLKIRSTKLEDSAMYFCASSELSSGANVLTFGAGSRLTVL.

This chain connects TRBV20-1 to TRBJ1-1; TCRdb picks TRBD1, but there is no DNA to check that call. Germline V gene lookup returns CDR1 DFQATT and CDR2 SNEGSKA (reference sequence). This CDR3 has 14 amino acids. The CDR3 loop reads CSARAGELNTEAFF.

This CDR3 is CASSQDGRPETQYF. The genes are TRBV4-2 and TRBJ2-5; TCRdb's D gene call, TRBD1, goes unchecked for lack of DNA. The CDR3 sequence is 14 residues long. Germline V gene lookup returns CDR1 LGHNA and CDR2 YNFKEQ.

This sequence joins TRBV28 and TRBJ2-7. CDR3 length equals 15 residues. Per the germline V gene, CDR1 is MDHEN and CDR2 is SYDVKM. The CDR3 loop reads CASSYRGMVAYEQYF.

The chain uses TRBV7-2 and TRBJ2-1. The CDR3 has 17 amino acids. CDR1 and CDR2 from the germline V gene are SGHTA and FQGNSA. CDR3 protein: CASSLPLAASSYNEQFF.

The J gene is TRBJ1-1, the V gene TRBV12-3 or TRBV12-4; TCRdb picks TRBD1, but there is no DNA to check that call. The CDR3 consists of 14 residues. CDR3 amino acids: CASRTRDALYEAFF.

This chain's CDR3 is CASSRDSLQETQYF. This chain links TRBV7-9 with TRBJ2-5; TCRdb's D gene call, TRBD1, goes unchecked for lack of DNA. The V gene's germline CDR1 is SEHNR and CDR2 FQNEAQ (reference sequence). This CDR3 comprises 14 residues.

The chain couples TRBV6-5 to TRBJ2-7; TCRdb calls TRBD2, which cannot be checked without DNA. CDR1 and CDR2 (germline): MNHEY, SVGAGI. This CDR3 is built from 13 residues. The CDR3 sequence: CASAAAWTTEQYF.

The rearrangement links TRBV2 to TRBJ2-7; TCRdb indicates TRBD2, and absent DNA this call remains unverified. CDR1 and CDR2 (germline): SNHLY, FYNNEI. The CDR3 runs 14 residues. The CDR3 sequence: CASSDPSGAYEQYF.